The sequence of this TCR beta chain was determined in a study of blood T cell repertoires in COVID-19. Study as a whole: PBMCs, B-cell-depleted T cells, or T cells provided the cDNA or gDNA that made up the material.

A note on this clone: Different DNA sequences within this sample yield the same CDR3.

The CDR3 length is 14 residues. Trimming at V came to 6 bases and at J to 2 bases, leaving 3 bases not matched to a gene. Germline CDR1 and CDR2: SGHTA and FQGTGA. Repertoires were generated with immunoSEQ multiplex PCR, while TCRdb's copy carries only in-frame clones and drops some. The data contain over 250,000 clones, approximately 90% of them seen just once; the ten biggest clones take up around 3%. The cohort comprised adults aged 18 to 89 years residing in under 25 US areas. The source is a woman aged 50 to 65 who had recovered from COVID-19. The chain has TRBV7-3 and TRBJ2-5; 10 bases line up with TRBD2. What was sequenced was PBMCs or T cells enriched from blood (not recorded which). CDR3: CASSLAGGQETQYF. The CDR3 region has the DNA TGTGCCAGCAGTTTAGCGGGAGGTCAAGAGACCCAGTACTTC. The entire variable domain, with the rest obtained from reference TRBV7-3 and TRBJ2-5, is as follows: GAGVSQTPSNKVTEKGKYVELRCDPISGHTALYWYRQSLGQGPEFLIYFQGTGAADDSGLPNDRFFAVRPEGSVSTLKIQRTERGDSAVYLCASSLAGGQETQYFGPGTRLLVL.